Below, 5 T cell receptor beta chains from the same sample are listed, as sequenced in a study of shared clonotypes between healthy human individuals. Profiled with immunoSEQ multiplex PCR; TCRdb holds only in-frame clones, not every one. The repertoire includes roughly 2.2 million clones, around 90% of them detected once, and around 0.38% sits in the top ten. Sequenced input: naive CD4+ T cells from PBMCs. Described subset: CD45RA+ positively selected. Receptors originate from a man aged 18 to 35 in good health. Some clones in this sample may be carry-over from other donors' samples.

This chain joins TRBV28 and TRBJ2-1, with D uncertain. Germline V CDR1 and CDR2: MDHEN, SYDVKM. V lost 3 bases and J 6 bases, leaving 15 bases between the germline ends. The CDR3 loop spans 15 amino acids. The CDR3: CASSFLDPPSNEQFF. In DNA form, the CDR3 reads TGTGCCAGCAGTTTTTTGGATCCGCCCTCCAATGAGCAGTTCTTC.

The chain carries TRBV4-2 and TRBJ2-3; no firm D call. Per the germline V gene, CDR1 is LGHNA and CDR2 is YNFKEQ. The V gene lost 1 base and the J gene lost 7 bases, with 9 bases spanning the gap. The CDR3 sequence is 13 residues long. DNA for the CDR3: TGTGCCAGCAGCCAAGGTCGGCTAAATACGCAGTATTTT. This codes for CASSQGRLNTQYF.

V is TRBV27 and J is TRBJ2-6, with TRBD1 matching over 7 bases. After removal of 5 bases from V and 0 bases from J, the junction contained 7 bases not matched to a gene. Germline V gene lookup returns CDR1 MNHEY and CDR2 SMNVEV (reference sequence). The CDR3 covers 17 residues. The CDR3 DNA follows: TGTGCCAGCAGTCCCCGACAGGGATCCTCTGGGGCCAACGTCCTGACTTTC. This gives the protein CASSPRQGSSGANVLTF.

The rearrangement uses TRBV18 and TRBJ2-4, with D possibly TRBD1 on 5 matching bases. The V end was cut by 4 bases, the J end by 3 bases, with 19 bases between. The germline gives CDR1 KGHSH, CDR2 LQKENI. This CDR3 comprises 17 residues. The CDR3 nucleotides read TGTGCCAGCTCACTAAAGGGCAGGGCAACCGACAAAAACATTCAGTACTTC. It is translated as CASSLKGRATDKNIQYF.

This chain connects TRBV6-6 to TRBJ2-1, with TRBD1 identical over 8 bases. This CDR3 is 15 amino acids long. Germline V gene sequence: CDR1 MNHNY, CDR2 SVGAGI (reference sequence). Unmatched junction bases numbered 10, after V lost 6 bases and J lost 6 bases. Written as DNA, the CDR3 is TGTGCCAGCAGCCAGACAGGGGATCCCCTCAATGAGCAGTTCTTC. Residues: CASSQTGDPLNEQFF.